What follows are 18 T cell receptor beta chains derived from one specimen sequenced in a study of blood T cell repertoires in COVID-19. Here immunoSEQ multiplex PCR was the method, and the copy in TCRdb shows in-frame clones only, minus some. The top ten clones hold over 15% of a sample with some 160,000 clones, roughly 78% of them seen once. Sequencing was performed on PBMCs or T cells enriched from blood (not recorded which). The receptors stem from a woman between 65 and 79 years old in a cohort exposed to, infected with or recovered from COVID-19 (not recorded which).

This clone was seen more than once but under ten times. V usage is TRBV5-1 and J usage is TRBJ2-1, with 11 bases fitting TRBD2. V gave up 3 bases and J gave up 11 bases; unmatched junction bases: 4. Germline V lookup: CDR1 SGHRS, CDR2 YFSETQ. The CDR3 runs to 13 residues. The chain's CDR3 is CASSYSGRVKQFF. In DNA, the CDR3 is TGCGCCAGCAGCTATAGCGGGAGGGTAAAGCAGTTCTTC. The entire variable domain, with the rest obtained from reference TRBV5-1 and TRBJ2-1, is as follows: KAGVTQTPRYLIKTRGQQVTLSCSPISGHRSVSWYQQTPGQGLQFLFEYFSETQRNKGNFPGRFSGRQFSNSRSEMNVSTLELGDSALYLCASSYSGRVKQFFGPGTRLTVL.

The chain couples TRBV9 to TRBJ2-1; 11 bases map to TRBD2. V gave up 0 bases and J gave up 12 bases; unmatched junction bases: 8. This CDR3 is 15 amino acids long. Germline CDR1 reads SGDLS; CDR2 reads YYNGEE. CDR3 sequence (DNA): TGTGCCAGCAGCGTAGGGTCTAGCGGGAGGTGGGGGCAGTTCTTC. Its translation is CASSVGSSGRWGQFF.

V gene TRBV4-1 combines with J gene TRBJ2-7; 7 bases are shared with TRBD1. From germline, CDR1 is MGHRA and CDR2 YSYEKL. The CDR3 has 15 amino acids. J gave up 3 bases and V 4 bases, and 9 bases lay outside the gene matches. The CDR3 here is CASSPNPDRNYEQYF. CDR3 coding DNA: TGCGCCAGCAGCCCCAACCCGGACAGGAACTACGAGCAGTACTTC.

This chain connects TRBV12-5 to TRBJ2-2; tentative D call: TRBD1 (6 bases). The V and J ends lost 6 bases and 5 bases respectively, with 16 bases between them. The germline V gene encodes CDR1 LGHNT and CDR2 FRNRAP. This CDR3 spans 15 amino acids. The CDR3 sequence: CASGTGIGGTGELFF. The CDR3 DNA is TGTGCTAGTGGCACAGGGATAGGAGGTACCGGGGAGCTGTTTTTT.

The chain employs TRBV19 and TRBJ1-4; possibly TRBD1 for D (6 bases). The CDR3 is 13 residues long. Germline-derived CDR1 and CDR2 are LNHDA and SQIVND (reference sequence). Trimming cost V 6 bases and J 8 bases, with 13 bases left between them. The CDR3 region is CASSPGHYEKLFF. For the CDR3, the DNA is TGTGCCAGTAGCCCGGGACATTACGAAAAACTGTTTTTT.

The genes are TRBV28 and TRBJ1-2; D unclear. CDR1 MDHEN and CDR2 SYDVKM come from the germline V gene. The V end was cut by 6 bases, the J end by 8 bases, with 19 bases between. The CDR3 is made up of 14 amino acids. CDR3 in amino acids: CASSLDQARGGYTF. The DNA for the CDR3 is TGTGCCAGCAGCCTAGACCAGGCCAGAGGGGGCTACACCTTC.

This chain links TRBV9 with TRBJ2-5; possible D gene TRBD2, 5 bases. The CDR3 has 16 amino acids. CDR1 and CDR2 (germline): SGDLS, YYNGEE. Trimming removed 4 bases from V and 1 base from J, with 17 bases in between. The chain's CDR3 is CASSPRGSGIQETQYF. In DNA form, the CDR3 reads TGTGCCAGCAGCCCACGTGGGAGCGGAATCCAAGAGACCCAGTACTTC.

This rearrangement joins TRBV5-1 to TRBJ1-6; D possibly corresponds to TRBD1 (6 bases). The CDR3 runs to 17 residues. Trimming shortened V by 4 bases and J by 10 bases, and 24 bases separated the two germline ends. Germline V lookup: CDR1 SGHRS, CDR2 YFSETQ. CDR3 amino acids: CASSPSVPYPGGSPLHF. CDR3 coding DNA: TGCGCCAGCAGCCCCTCCGTACCGTACCCGGGGGGCTCACCCCTCCACTTT.

The chain links TRBV6-5 to TRBJ2-7, with no clear D. Germline CDR1 MNHEY, CDR2 SVGAGI. There are 14 residues in the CDR3. Deletions cut 0 bases from V and 3 bases from J, with 9 bases between. The CDR3 bases are TGTGCCAGCAGTTACTCGGGCAGTTTCTACGAGCAGTACTTC. It specifies CASSYSGSFYEQYF.

This clone was seen a single time. The chain carries TRBV6-5 and TRBJ2-2; D unclear. Trimming shortened V by 5 bases and J by 1 base, and 8 bases separated the two germline ends. Germline V CDR1 and CDR2: MNHEY, SVGAGI. CDR3 length: 14 amino acids. Written as DNA, the CDR3 is TGTGCCAGCAGTCGCGTACGGAACACCGGGGAGCTGTTTTTT. It is translated as CASSRVRNTGELFF.

This chain joins TRBV24-1 and TRBJ1-1; TRBD1 might be the D (5 bases). This CDR3 is 14 amino acids long. Germline CDR1 and CDR2: KGHDR and SFDVKD. Trimming cost V 4 bases and J 3 bases, with 11 bases left between them. This CDR3 is CATSESGVDTEAFF. CDR3 in DNA: TGTGCCACCAGTGAGTCGGGGGTGGACACTGAAGCTTTCTTT.

This clone was observed a single time. The chain employs TRBV5-1 and TRBJ2-7; 10 bases are shared with TRBD2. V lost 0 bases to trimming and J lost 2 bases; unmatched junction nucleotides: 2. The CDR3 is made up of 15 amino acids. Germline-derived CDR1 and CDR2 are SGHRS and YFSETQ. The CDR3 here is CASSLGTSGTYEQYF. CDR3 coding DNA: TGCGCCAGCAGCTTGGGGACTAGCGGAACCTACGAGCAGTACTTC.

CDR3 in DNA: TGTGCCAGCAGCTTCGTCGGACTTGGAGAGACCCAGTACTTC. This encodes CASSFVGLGETQYF. The rearrangement joins TRBV11-1 to TRBJ2-5; D is perhaps TRBD2 (5 bases). Germline CDR1 SGHAT, CDR2 FQDESV (reference sequence). The CDR3 spans 14 residues. Trimming left V 3 bases short and J 4 bases short, with 12 bases between.

This clone was recorded only once. The J gene is TRBJ2-5, the V gene TRBV19; 7 nucleotides agree with TRBD1. Trimming took 4 bases from V and 2 from J; bases not matched to a gene: 7. CDR1 LNHDA and CDR2 SQIVND come from the germline V gene (reference sequence). This CDR3 is built from 15 residues. Here the CDR3 reads CASSTTGVGQETQYF. The CDR3 nucleotides read TGTGCCAGTAGTACCACAGGGGTTGGACAAGAGACCCAGTACTTC. Full variable domain (outside the CDR3, taken from reference TRBV19 and TRBJ2-5): DGGITQSPKYLFRKEGQNVTLSCEQNLNHDAMYWYRQDPGQGLRLIYYSQIVNDFQKGDIAEGYSVSREKKESFPLTVTSAQKNPTAFYLCASSTTGVGQETQYFGPGTRLLVL.

This clone was found once. The chain combines TRBV10-1 with TRBJ2-7; TRBD2 agrees at 8 bases. This CDR3 region has 17 residues. With V trimmed by 11 bases and J by 4 bases, 22 bases remained unmatched. Per germline, CDR1 WNHNN and CDR2 SYGVQD (reference sequence). The CDR3 nucleotides read TGCGCCGCGAGGGCAGGTTACGAGCGGGAGACGATTTACGAGCAGTACTTC. Protein sequence: CAARAGYERETIYEQYF.

The gene calls are TRBV29-1 and TRBJ2-2; TRBD2 aligns across 7 bases. Germline CDR1 SQVTM, CDR2 ANQGSEA. V trimming: 3 bases; J trimming: 5 bases; junction bases outside the gene matches: 3. The length of the CDR3 is 13 residues. CDR3 sequence: CSVDGRNTGELFF. DNA for the CDR3: TGCAGCGTTGACGGGAGGAATACCGGGGAGCTGTTTTTT.

This sequence joins TRBV9 and TRBJ1-4, with D possibly matching TRBD1 (6 bases). V lost 0 bases, J lost 8 bases, and 14 bases lay in between. Germline CDR1 is SGDLS and CDR2 is YYNGEE. CDR3 length: 15 residues. For the CDR3, the DNA is TGTGCCAGCAGCGTAGGAGGGGACATCAGGGAAAAACTGTTTTTT. It encodes CASSVGGDIREKLFF.

The CDR3, as DNA: TGTGCCAGCAGCTTAGCCGGGATCCGAGGTGAAAAACTGTTTTTT. Amino acids: CASSLAGIRGEKLFF. The chain couples TRBV7-9 to TRBJ1-4; D remains ambiguous. Germline CDR1 is SEHNR and CDR2 is FQNEAQ (reference sequence). With 0 bases removed from V and 7 bases from J, the gap between germline ends came to 12 bases. This CDR3 is built from 15 residues.